This T cell receptor beta chain was recorded in a study of blood T cell repertoires in COVID-19. On the study more broadly: Whether acute or convalescent, the COVID-19 samples came from the United States, Italy and Spain. The analysed material was cDNA or gDNA that came from T cells, B-cell-depleted T cells, or PBMCs.

Per the original data handling: Amplification of reference gene primers provided the estimated nucleated cell counts. Only in-frame clones appear in the TCRdb table, and some are missing; sequencing was by immunoSEQ multiplex PCR. V and J calls and clone size are as listed in that table; D and trimming were resolved from the DNA. The table records some 120,000 clones, approximately 84% of them present only once. The sample taken for sequencing was peripheral blood. The clonotype was recovered from a man between 65 and 80 years old with active or convalescent COVID-19.

CDR3 residues: CASSRDRVTEAFF. As DNA, the CDR3 is TGTGCCAGCAGCCGGGACAGGGTTACTGAAGCTTTCTTT. The rearrangement links TRBV28 to TRBJ1-1; 9 bases are shared with TRBD1. CDR1 MDHEN and CDR2 SYDVKM come from the germline V gene. J gave up 5 bases and V 6 bases, and 4 bases lay outside the gene matches. The CDR3 contains 13 residues.